This record covers a single TCR beta chain. In the original workflow: Amplification from reference gene primers served as the basis for estimated nucleated cell counts. The method was immunoSEQ multiplex PCR; TCRdb's version includes in-frame clones alone and lacks a portion of them. That table furnishes V, J and clone size, whereas the DNA furnished D and trimming. The table lists 200,000 to 250,000 clones, 70% to 90% of them singletons. Participant age was roughly 18 to 90 years, and participants resided in 20 to 30 US areas. Participants reported their clinical history, and cohort assignment relied on those reports. Recovered Cohort 3 donors showed two negative PCRs, clearance, or symptom resolution. The sample comes from a study of blood T cell repertoires in COVID-19. The sequence was obtained from a man between 40 and 49 years old who had recovered from COVID-19. Sequencing was performed on PBMCs or T cells enriched from blood (not recorded which).

The CDR3 is CASQKVSGSPGELFF. Written as DNA, the CDR3 is TGTGCCAGCCAGAAAGTTAGCGGGAGTCCTGGGGAGCTGTTTTTT. This rearrangement joins TRBV2 to TRBJ2-2; TRBD2 agrees at 9 bases. The CDR3 length is 15 residues. The J segment lost 8 bases and the V segment lost 8 bases, leaving 12 bases of the junction unmatched. Germline V gives CDR1 SNHLY, CDR2 FYNNEI.